This TCR beta chain was retrieved from a study of blood T cell repertoires in COVID-19. Study summary: Samples taken during acute and convalescent COVID-19 were collected in the United States, Italy and Spain. The cDNA or gDNA used as material had been derived from T cells, B-cell-depleted T cells, or PBMCs.

Original data processing: Estimated nucleated cell counts came from reference gene primer amplification. Using immunoSEQ multiplex PCR, the repertoire was profiled, and TCRdb retains in-frame clones only, with some absent. V and J calls and clone size are copied from that table; D and trimming were computed from the DNA. The table has around 100,000 clones, roughly 80% seen once. The CDR3 contains 13 residues. CDR1 and CDR2 (germline): SGHTA, FQGTGA. V lost 5 bases and J 3 bases, leaving 8 bases between the germline ends. The V call is TRBV7-3, the J call TRBJ1-5; D gene ambiguous. The sample comprised peripheral blood. This receptor was obtained from a man aged 50-60 years with acute or convalescent COVID-19. The CDR3 is CASSRQANQPQHF. The CDR3 nucleotides read TGTGCCAGCAGCCGCCAAGCCAATCAGCCCCAGCATTTT.